This T cell receptor (beta chain) was sequenced in a study of blood T cell repertoires in COVID-19. In the study overall: PBMCs, B-cell-depleted T cells, or T cells provided the cDNA or gDNA that made up the material.

Of note for this clone: Other DNA sequences in the same sample also yield this CDR3.

All enrollees were about 18 to 89 years old and from around 25 US areas. Cohort 3 recovery required two negative PCRs, clearance, or symptom resolution. In the original workflow: How many nucleated cells were present was estimated from reference gene primer amplification. Method: immunoSEQ multiplex PCR; TCRdb's copy keeps in-frame clones and lacks some. That table furnishes V, J and clone size, whereas the DNA furnished D and trimming. This sample has approximately 290,000 clones, with approximately 83% found just once. The germline V and J ends were trimmed by 3 bases and 7 bases, with 9 bases remaining between them. The CDR3 spans 12 residues.

This TCR was sampled from a woman aged 25 to 39 who had recovered from COVID-19. The chain joins TRBV12-3 or TRBV12-4 to TRBJ1-1; no reliable D call. Sequencing input: PBMCs or T cells enriched from blood (not recorded which). CDR3 loop: CASSFSGGEAFF. For the CDR3, the DNA is TGTGCCAGCAGTTTTTCCGGCGGTGAAGCTTTCTTT.